This T cell receptor (beta chain) was retrieved from a study of blood T cells in healthy people across ages. Points from the study as a whole: When one million T cells were used, diversity estimates were thought to be underestimates. Naive T cell percentage by flow cytometry tracked strongly with beta diversity.

All donors came from Russia, were Caucasian and healthy, and spanned ages roughly 6 to 95. Primed by a sample-barcoded 5' primer and a J-beta primer mix, a second PCR proceeded for 7 to 11 cycles. One entry per CDR3 protein results from TCRdb running MiXCR on the 5' RACE reads. Among 1.5 million to 2 million distinct CDR3 sequences, approximately 30% were seen once, and the ten largest hold roughly 8.2%. There are many counts of this clonotype. The target antigen is unknown. The length of the CDR3 is 15 residues. V was pared by 5 bases and J by 3 bases, with 16 bases between. Per germline, CDR1 SGHTA and CDR2 FQGNSA.

The source is a woman in her 30s in good health. The sequenced sample was blood. This sequence joins TRBV7-2 and TRBJ1-2, with D maybe TRBD1 (5 bases). In DNA form, the CDR3 reads TGTGCCAGCAGCGCACGTTCTGGGGCGGACTATGGCTACACCTTC. Translated, it gives CASSARSGADYGYTF. The full variable domain, with the rest looked up from reference TRBV7-2 and TRBJ1-2, is GAGVSQSPSNKVTEKGKDVELRCDPISGHTALYWYRQSLGQGLEFLIYFQGNSAPDKSGLPSDRFSAERTGGSVSTLTIQRTQQEDSAVYLCASSARSGADYGYTFGSGTRLTVV.